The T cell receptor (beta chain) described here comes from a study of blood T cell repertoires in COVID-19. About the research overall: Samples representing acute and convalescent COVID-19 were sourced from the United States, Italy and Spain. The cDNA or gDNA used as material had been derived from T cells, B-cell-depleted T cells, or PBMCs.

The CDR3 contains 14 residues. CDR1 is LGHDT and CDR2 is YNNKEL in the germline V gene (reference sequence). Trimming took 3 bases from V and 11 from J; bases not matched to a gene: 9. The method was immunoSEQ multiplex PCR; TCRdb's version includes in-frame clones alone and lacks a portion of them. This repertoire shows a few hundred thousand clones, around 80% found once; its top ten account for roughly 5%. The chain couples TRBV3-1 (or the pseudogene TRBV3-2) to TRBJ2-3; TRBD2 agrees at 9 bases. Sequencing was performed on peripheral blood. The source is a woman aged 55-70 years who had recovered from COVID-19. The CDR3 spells CASSQGLAGPLQYF. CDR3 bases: TGTGCCAGCAGCCAGGGTCTAGCGGGGCCGCTGCAGTATTTT.